These T cell receptor beta chains were read from a single sample in a study of radiation and T cells in renal cell carcinoma. Libraries were prepared by immunoSEQ multiplex PCR; TCRdb keeps only in-frame clonotypes and omits some of them. This sample has 95,000 to 150,000 clones, with about four fifths found just once. Sequencing was performed on blood, taken from a patient whose treatment included radiotherapy and nephrectomy. The source is a woman aged 60-70 years with renal cell carcinoma. CDR3s include the opening cysteine and the closing phenylalanine or tryptophan. The order of the fields is D gene, V gene, J gene, clone size, CDR3 protein, CDR3 DNA. The D gene is left open where the match is weak. Some rows mark clone size as missing; the rest say once, few, many or name a class of expanded clone.

d_gene: TRBD1; v_gene: TRBV28; j_gene: TRBJ1-5; abundance: .; CDR3aa: CASSTGVSNQPQHF; CDR3nt: TGTGCCAGCAGCACAGGGGTAAGCAATCAGCCCCAGCATTTT
d_gene: TRBD1; v_gene: TRBV30; j_gene: TRBJ1-4; abundance: few; CDR3aa: CAADRAEKLFF; CDR3nt: TGTGCCGCGGACAGGGCTGAAAAACTGTTTTTT
d_gene: TRBD1; v_gene: TRBV5-1; j_gene: TRBJ2-3; abundance: .; CDR3aa: CASSLVQGQGTQYF; CDR3nt: TGCGCCAGCAGCTTGGTACAGGGGCAGGGTACGCAGTATTTT
d_gene: TRBD2; v_gene: TRBV19; j_gene: TRBJ2-7; abundance: .; CDR3aa: CASSRLAGDLAQYF; CDR3nt: TGTGCCAGTAGTCGACTAGCGGGGGATCTAGCGCAGTACTTC
d_gene: .; v_gene: TRBV27; j_gene: TRBJ1-3; abundance: .; CDR3aa: CASSLAGPGGGNTIYF; CDR3nt: TGTGCCAGCAGTTTAGCAGGGCCCGGAGGGGGAAACACCATATATTTT
d_gene: .; v_gene: TRBV19; j_gene: TRBJ2-1; abundance: .; CDR3aa: CASSLQGNYNEQFF; CDR3nt: TGTGCCAGTAGTCTTCAGGGGAACTACAATGAGCAGTTCTTC
d_gene: .; v_gene: TRBV28; j_gene: TRBJ1-4; abundance: .; CDR3aa: CAIPGDATNEKLFF; CDR3nt: TGTGCCATCCCGGGGGACGCAACTAATGAAAAACTGTTTTTT
d_gene: TRBD2; v_gene: TRBV7-2; j_gene: TRBJ2-5; abundance: .; CDR3aa: CASSLIAGGRETQYF; CDR3nt: TGTGCCAGCAGCCTAATAGCGGGAGGGCGGGAGACCCAGTACTTC
d_gene: .; v_gene: TRBV14; j_gene: TRBJ2-2; abundance: few; CDR3aa: CASSQGRNTGELFF; CDR3nt: TGTGCCAGCAGCCAAGGCAGAAACACCGGGGAGCTGTTTTTT
d_gene: TRBD1; v_gene: TRBV5-5; j_gene: TRBJ1-1; abundance: .; CDR3aa: CASSLRTGENTEAFF; CDR3nt: TGTGCCAGCAGCCTCCGGACAGGAGAGAACACTGAAGCTTTCTTT
d_gene: TRBD2; v_gene: TRBV25-1; j_gene: TRBJ2-7; abundance: .; CDR3aa: CASSESRRIAGVHEQYF; CDR3nt: TGTGCCAGCAGTGAATCAAGGAGGATAGCGGGAGTTCACGAGCAGTACTTC
d_gene: TRBD1; v_gene: TRBV27; j_gene: TRBJ1-4; abundance: .; CDR3aa: CASSRQGPNEKLFF; CDR3nt: TGTGCCAGCAGTAGACAGGGGCCTAATGAAAAACTGTTTTTT
d_gene: TRBD1; v_gene: TRBV28; j_gene: TRBJ2-3; abundance: once; CDR3aa: CASSSYRGDRGLREQYF; CDR3nt: TGTGCCAGCAGTTCTTACCGAGGGGACAGGGGCCTTCGGGAGCAGTATTTT
d_gene: .; v_gene: TRBV6-1; j_gene: TRBJ1-4; abundance: .; CDR3aa: CAVSGKLFF; CDR3nt: TGTGCCGTTTCTGGAAAACTGTTTTTT
d_gene: .; v_gene: TRBV2; j_gene: TRBJ2-2; abundance: .; CDR3aa: CASSRGGSDSSWELFF; CDR3nt: TGTGCCAGCAGCAGGGGAGGGTCGGATTCATCCTGGGAGCTGTTTTTT
d_gene: .; v_gene: TRBV19; j_gene: TRBJ1-5; abundance: .; CDR3aa: CASSIDRTSSQPQHF; CDR3nt: TGTGCCAGTAGTATAGATCGGACATCGAGCCAGCCCCAGCATTTT
d_gene: .; v_gene: TRBV28; j_gene: TRBJ1-4; abundance: .; CDR3aa: CASSFLGPPHEKLFF; CDR3nt: TGTGCCAGCAGTTTTCTCGGACCGCCCCATGAAAAACTGTTTTTT
d_gene: .; v_gene: TRBV7-6; j_gene: TRBJ1-3; abundance: .; CDR3aa: CASSMEFTIYF; CDR3nt: TGTGCCAGCTCCATGGAATTCACCATATATTTT
d_gene: TRBD1; v_gene: TRBV6-1; j_gene: TRBJ1-4; abundance: .; CDR3aa: CASSAGSGGEKLFF; CDR3nt: TGTGCCAGCAGTGCGGGGTCAGGGGGTGAAAAACTGTTTTTT
d_gene: .; v_gene: TRBV28; j_gene: TRBJ1-4; abundance: .; CDR3aa: CASSGRFNEKLFF; CDR3nt: TGTGCCAGCAGCGGCAGGTTTAATGAAAAACTGTTTTTT
d_gene: .; v_gene: TRBV5-4; j_gene: TRBJ2-3; abundance: .; CDR3aa: CASSLEITVSTDTQYF; CDR3nt: TGTGCCAGCAGCTTGGAAATAACAGTTAGCACAGATACGCAGTATTTT
d_gene: .; v_gene: TRBV12-5; j_gene: TRBJ2-2; abundance: .; CDR3aa: CASGFGGELFF; CDR3nt: TGTGCTAGTGGTTTCGGCGGGGAGCTGTTTTTT
d_gene: TRBD2; v_gene: TRBV19; j_gene: TRBJ2-7; abundance: .; CDR3aa: CASSTGGGYEQYF; CDR3nt: TGTGCCAGTAGTACCGGGGGGGGATACGAGCAGTACTTC
d_gene: .; v_gene: TRBV2; j_gene: TRBJ2-3; abundance: .; CDR3aa: CASSRSLGGTDTQYF; CDR3nt: TGTGCCAGCAGTCGGAGCTTAGGGGGCACAGATACGCAGTATTTT
d_gene: TRBD1; v_gene: TRBV19; j_gene: TRBJ1-5; abundance: .; CDR3aa: CASSTGTGGRQPQHF; CDR3nt: TGTGCCAGTAGTACGGGGACAGGGGGCCGTCAGCCCCAGCATTTT
d_gene: TRBD1; v_gene: TRBV6-6; j_gene: TRBJ2-7; abundance: .; CDR3aa: CATLHGQGAWEQYF; CDR3nt: TGTGCCACCCTACATGGACAGGGGGCTTGGGAGCAGTACTTC
d_gene: .; v_gene: TRBV7-3; j_gene: TRBJ1-1; abundance: .; CDR3aa: CASSFSGVTEAFF; CDR3nt: TGTGCCAGCAGCTTTTCTGGGGTCACTGAAGCTTTCTTT
d_gene: .; v_gene: TRBV19; j_gene: TRBJ1-5; abundance: few; CDR3aa: CASSIWGRQPQHF; CDR3nt: TGTGCCAGTAGTATTTGGGGGCGGCAGCCCCAGCATTTT
d_gene: .; v_gene: TRBV6-1; j_gene: TRBJ2-7; abundance: few; CDR3aa: CASIPFGSYEQYF; CDR3nt: TGTGCCAGCATCCCGTTCGGTAGCTACGAGCAGTACTTC
d_gene: .; v_gene: TRBV19; j_gene: TRBJ2-1; abundance: .; CDR3aa: CASSTGAANNEQFF; CDR3nt: TGTGCCAGTAGTACCGGGGCGGCTAACAATGAGCAGTTCTTC
d_gene: .; v_gene: TRBV28; j_gene: TRBJ2-7; abundance: .; CDR3aa: CASSLRQVSYEQYF; CDR3nt: TGTGCCAGCAGTTTAAGGCAGGTCTCCTACGAGCAGTACTTC
d_gene: TRBD1; v_gene: TRBV6-1; j_gene: TRBJ1-5; abundance: .; CDR3aa: CASSEFSGGQPQHF; CDR3nt: TGTGCCAGCAGTGAGTTTTCAGGGGGACAGCCCCAGCATTTT
d_gene: .; v_gene: TRBV7-9; j_gene: TRBJ2-7; abundance: .; CDR3aa: CASSLGGARGTTYEQYF; CDR3nt: TGTGCCAGCAGCTTAGGGGGCGCCCGAGGCACCACCTACGAGCAGTACTTC
d_gene: TRBD2; v_gene: TRBV28; j_gene: TRBJ2-7; abundance: .; CDR3aa: CASSFPGQGLNEQYF; CDR3nt: TGTGCCAGCAGTTTTCCGGGTCAGGGACTAAACGAGCAGTACTTC
d_gene: TRBD1; v_gene: TRBV27; j_gene: TRBJ2-7; abundance: .; CDR3aa: CASSLFPDRDSTYEQYF; CDR3nt: TGTGCCAGCAGTCTCTTCCCGGACAGGGACTCCACCTACGAGCAGTACTTC
d_gene: TRBD2; v_gene: TRBV25-1; j_gene: TRBJ2-5; abundance: .; CDR3aa: CASSVGSGSVETQYF; CDR3nt: TGTGCCAGCAGTGTGGGTAGCGGGAGCGTAGAGACCCAGTACTTC
d_gene: .; v_gene: TRBV6-1; j_gene: TRBJ2-3; abundance: .; CDR3aa: CASQRDTGTDTQYF; CDR3nt: TGTGCCAGTCAACGGGACACAGGAACAGATACGCAGTATTTT
d_gene: .; v_gene: TRBV5-4; j_gene: TRBJ2-2; abundance: .; CDR3aa: CASSWEVTGGELFF; CDR3nt: TGTGCCAGCAGCTGGGAGGTTACGGGGGGGGAGCTGTTTTTT
d_gene: .; v_gene: TRBV7-9; j_gene: TRBJ2-1; abundance: .; CDR3aa: CASSRLGNEQFF; CDR3nt: TGTGCCAGCAGCAGACTTGGGAATGAGCAGTTCTTC
d_gene: .; v_gene: TRBV29-1; j_gene: TRBJ2-1; abundance: .; CDR3aa: CSLRRSNEQFF; CDR3nt: TGCAGCCTCAGGAGGAGCAATGAGCAGTTCTTC
d_gene: TRBD1; v_gene: TRBV9; j_gene: TRBJ2-7; abundance: .; CDR3aa: CASSAGTGGEYEQYF; CDR3nt: TGTGCCAGCAGCGCGGGGACAGGCGGGGAGTACGAGCAGTACTTC
d_gene: .; v_gene: TRBV29-1; j_gene: TRBJ1-1; abundance: .; CDR3aa: CSVESGNTEAFF; CDR3nt: TGCAGCGTTGAATCAGGGAACACTGAAGCTTTCTTT
d_gene: TRBD1; v_gene: TRBV7-2; j_gene: TRBJ1-5; abundance: .; CDR3aa: CASSLRTGVDQPQHF; CDR3nt: TGTGCCAGCAGCTTACGGACAGGGGTAGATCAGCCCCAGCATTTT
d_gene: .; v_gene: TRBV19; j_gene: TRBJ1-6; abundance: many; CDR3aa: CASSITAGNSPLHF; CDR3nt: TGTGCCAGTAGTATAACGGCTGGTAATTCACCCCTCCACTTT
d_gene: TRBD1; v_gene: TRBV6-5; j_gene: TRBJ1-4; abundance: .; CDR3aa: CASSFDRVNEKLFF; CDR3nt: TGTGCCAGCAGCTTCGACAGGGTGAATGAAAAACTGTTTTTT
d_gene: .; v_gene: TRBV19; j_gene: TRBJ1-1; abundance: .; CDR3aa: CASTPIGGAGNTEAFF; CDR3nt: TGTGCCAGTACTCCCATTGGGGGGGCAGGGAACACTGAAGCTTTCTTT
d_gene: .; v_gene: TRBV27; j_gene: TRBJ1-1; abundance: .; CDR3aa: CASSLHGMNTEAFF; CDR3nt: TGTGCCAGCAGTTTACACGGAATGAACACTGAAGCTTTCTTT
d_gene: TRBD2; v_gene: TRBV7-7; j_gene: TRBJ2-7; abundance: .; CDR3aa: CASSPTSGNSYEQYF; CDR3nt: TGTGCTAGCAGCCCGACTAGCGGGAACTCCTACGAGCAGTACTTC
d_gene: .; v_gene: TRBV6-6; j_gene: TRBJ1-1; abundance: .; CDR3aa: CASSYSNVRERAFF; CDR3nt: TGTGCCAGCAGTTACTCGAACGTCAGGGAGAGAGCTTTCTTT